This passage covers 2 T cell receptor beta chains from one sample sequenced in a study of T-cell reconstitution after alpha-beta-depleted transplantation in children. This sample's TCRbeta library carried unique molecular identifier barcodes. Each CDR3 protein is one row after TCRdb ran MiXCR on the PCR reads. The sample has some 600,000 distinct CDR3 sequences, around 13% seen once; the top ten hold 2% to 2.5%. This sample comprised PBMCs, mostly from graft donor cells, obtained 360 days after TCRalphabeta/CD19-depleted stem cell transplant. The receptor set was obtained from a male patient under 18 who had a stem cell transplant for acute myeloid leukemia, so the T cells may come from the graft donor.

A remark on this clonotype: Given a much more abundant clone one base away, this may be a read error. V gene TRBV28 combines with J gene TRBJ1-4; D not certain. CDR3 length: 16 residues. Per germline, CDR1 MDHEN and CDR2 SYDVKM. CDR3 sequence reads: CAISLSRGATNEKLFF. The CDR3 DNA reads as TGTGCCATCAGTTTATCGCGAGGAGCAACTAATGAAAAACTGTTTTTT.

This clonotype was found many times. The genes are TRBV7-2 and TRBJ1-1, with D uncertain. Looked up from germline, CDR1 is SGHTA and CDR2 is FQGNSA. V was shortened by 1 base and J by 4 bases, with 10 bases between the two germline ends. This CDR3 has 14 residues. The CDR3 here is CASSLDGVPTEAFF. Here the CDR3 DNA reads TGTGCCAGCAGCTTAGACGGAGTCCCCACTGAAGCTTTCTTT.